This TCR beta chain stems from a study of shared clonotypes between healthy human individuals. Study results and caveats: The study generally estimated greater richness for naive than memory subsets.

Libraries were prepared by immunoSEQ multiplex PCR; TCRdb keeps only in-frame clonotypes and omits some of them. The table records 600,000 or so clones, about 95% of them present only once. The V end was cut by 4 bases, the J end by 10 bases, with 9 bases between. Germline V gene lookup returns CDR1 SGDLS and CDR2 YYNGEE. This CDR3 comprises 12 residues. It was CD45RO-negative cells, positively selected for CCR7, that made up naive CD8 cells, with terminally differentiated effector memory CD45RA+ cells excluded. Of note for this clone: The antigen is not known.

The TCR comes from a woman aged 25 to 39 in good health. Sequenced input: naive CD8+ T cells sorted from blood. The chain employs TRBV9 and TRBJ1-6; D is ambiguous. CDR3 nucleotides: TGTGCCAGCAGCTCCTCCAACTCACCCCTCCACTTT. It is translated as CASSSSNSPLHF.